This T cell receptor beta chain was observed in a study of T cell repertoires in cytomegalovirus infection. For the study at large: Matching HLA type and CMV infection were both indicated by public TCR beta signatures.

Study findings and constraints: Cumulative public TCR beta family frequency identified carriers of CMV plus the relevant HLA. Ex vivo, HLA-C-restricted CMV-specific TCR beta clonotypes prevailed over the rest of the response.

This clonotype was seen more than once but under ten times. Its target is unknown. TCRdb ran MiXCR on the reads and lists one entry per CDR3 protein. The sample includes more than 400,000 distinct CDR3 sequences, approximately 26% seen only once; the top ten take less than 15%. The receptor's source is a human donor in good health (CMV status not recorded). Some clones in this sample may be carry-over from other donors' samples. What was sequenced was PBMCs.

The DNA for the CDR3 is TGTGCCAGCAGTGACAGGACAGGGGGCATTTTCTACGAGCAGTACGTC. Its translation: CASSDRTGGIFYEQYV. The chain links TRBV6-1 to TRBJ2-7; 11 nucleotides line up with TRBD1. The V and J ends lost 3 bases and 3 bases, in that order; junction bases with no gene match: 7. Germline V gene lookup returns CDR1 MNHNS and CDR2 SASEGT. CDR3 length equals 16 residues.